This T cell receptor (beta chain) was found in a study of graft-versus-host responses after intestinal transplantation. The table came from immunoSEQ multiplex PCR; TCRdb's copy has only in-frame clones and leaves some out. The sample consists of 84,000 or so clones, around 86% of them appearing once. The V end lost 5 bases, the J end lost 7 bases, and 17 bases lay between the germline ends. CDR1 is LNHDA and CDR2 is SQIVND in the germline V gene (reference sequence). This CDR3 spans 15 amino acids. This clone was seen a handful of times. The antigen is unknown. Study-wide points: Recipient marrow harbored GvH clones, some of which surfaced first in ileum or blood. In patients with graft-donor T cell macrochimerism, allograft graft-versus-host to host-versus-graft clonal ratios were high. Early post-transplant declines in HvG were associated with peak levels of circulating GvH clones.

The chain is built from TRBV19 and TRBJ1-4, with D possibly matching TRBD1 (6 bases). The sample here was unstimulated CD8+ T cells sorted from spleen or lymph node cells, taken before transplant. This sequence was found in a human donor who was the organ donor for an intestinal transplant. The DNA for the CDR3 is TGTGCCAGTAGTGCCGTGGACAGAGCAACTGAAAAACTGTTTTTT. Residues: CASSAVDRATEKLFF.